The 7 T cell receptor beta chains listed next were all sequenced from one sample in a study of T cell responses to AZD1222 COVID-19 vaccine. The data were produced by immunoSEQ multiplex PCR, yet TCRdb's version contains in-frame clones alone and is incomplete. Of 110,000 to 150,000 clones listed, over 75% were seen once; the top ten hold roughly 3.2%. Specimen: peripheral blood, collected on day 0 of AZD1222 vaccination. The receptor set was obtained from an adult in good health.

This clone was picked up a small number of times. The V call is TRBV4-1, the J call TRBJ1-1, with TRBD1 identical over 7 bases. There are 15 residues in the CDR3. Trimming removed 0 bases from V and 3 bases from J; junction bases left unmatched: 4. Germline lookup yields CDR1 MGHRA and CDR2 YSYEKL. The CDR3 loop is CASSQDGRGHTEAFF. Written as DNA, the CDR3 is TGCGCCAGCAGCCAAGATGGGAGGGGGCACACTGAAGCTTTCTTT.

This rearrangement joins TRBV12-5 to TRBJ2-7, with D tentatively TRBD1 or TRBD2 (5 bases each). V lost 6 bases and J 3 bases, leaving 12 bases between the germline ends. This CDR3 is 13 amino acids long. CDR1 LGHNT and CDR2 FRNRAP come from the germline V gene. The CDR3 bases are TGTGCTAGTGGGTCTGGGGACCGCTACGAGCAGTACTTC. This gives the protein CASGSGDRYEQYF.

The chain joins TRBV5-6 to TRBJ1-4, with TRBD1 identical over 10 bases. In germline, CDR1 is SGHDT, CDR2 YYEEEE. V trimming: 4 bases; J trimming: 7 bases; junction bases outside the gene matches: 10. The CDR3 covers 16 residues. This CDR3 reads CASSGNYRTGGEKLFF. The CDR3 region has the DNA TGTGCCAGCAGCGGCAACTATCGGACAGGGGGTGAAAAACTGTTTTTT.

This chain uses TRBV7-3 with TRBJ1-3; 8 bases line up with TRBD1. The CDR3 sequence is 15 residues long. The V and J ends lost 5 bases and 4 bases, in that order; junction bases with no gene match: 7. Germline CDR1 is SGHTA and CDR2 is FQGTGA. This CDR3 is CASSTRQGPGNTIYF. CDR3 DNA sequence: TGTGCCAGCAGCACCCGACAGGGGCCCGGAAACACCATATATTTT.

The CDR3 region is CASSYSRQNTEAFF. Written as DNA, the CDR3 is TGTGCCAGCAGTTACTCGCGGCAGAACACTGAAGCTTTCTTT. The chain has TRBV6-2 or TRBV6-3 and TRBJ1-1; no definite D call. Trimming stripped 0 bases from V and 1 base from J, with 6 bases between. The CDR3 covers 14 residues. Germline V gene data show CDR1 as MNHEY and CDR2 as SVGEGT.

The chain is built from TRBV4-2 and TRBJ1-3, with 8 bases matching TRBD1. Trimming took 3 bases from V and 0 from J; bases not matched to a gene: 7. The CDR3 length is 17 residues. Per the germline V gene, CDR1 is LGHNA and CDR2 is YNFKEQ. CDR3 DNA: TGTGCCAGCAGCCAGGATCCAGGGGGCAGCTCTGGAAACACCATATATTTT. Amino acids: CASSQDPGGSSGNTIYF.

This clone was recorded a few times. This chain uses TRBV18 with TRBJ1-6; TRBD1 is a possible D gene (5 bases). The CDR3 loop spans 15 amino acids. The V end was cut by 2 bases, the J end by 9 bases, with 14 bases between. CDR1 is KGHSH and CDR2 is LQKENI in the germline V gene. The CDR3 bases are TGTGCCAGCTCACCAGGGCGACAGAACGGTTCACCCCTCCACTTT. It is translated as CASSPGRQNGSPLHF.